This T cell receptor (beta chain) was found in a study of blood T cell repertoires in COVID-19. Study-wide background: Collection of acute and convalescent COVID-19 samples took place in the United States, Italy and Spain.

In the original processing: How many nucleated cells were present was estimated from reference gene primer amplification. Generated by immunoSEQ multiplex PCR, the TCRdb table keeps only in-frame clones and is missing some. For V, J and clone size, that table is used; D and trimming come from the DNA. The repertoire consists of 200,000 to 300,000 clones, with around nine tenths occurring once and the leading ten covering around 5%. Patients of the Seattle cohort, enrolled during active infection, were followed longitudinally. This clone has just a few counts. The CDR3 runs 13 residues. In germline, CDR1 is DFQATT, CDR2 SNEGSKA (reference sequence). V gave up 3 bases and J gave up 3 bases, with 11 bases separating them.

This clonotype was sampled from a woman aged 55-70 years with COVID-19, enrolled during active disease. Sequenced: peripheral blood. V is TRBV20-1 and J is TRBJ1-1; D remains ambiguous. CDR3 region: CSASLRGDTEAFF. The CDR3 DNA reads TGCAGTGCTAGTCTCCGGGGAGACACTGAAGCTTTCTTT.